This T cell receptor (beta chain) was obtained from a study of T cell repertoires in cytomegalovirus infection. Background on the study: Well-studied HLA-B-restricted epitopes and recently identified HLA-C-restricted epitopes of CMV were both used in the study. Through public TCR beta signatures, both CMV infection and matching HLA type were indicated.

Broader study findings: In two of eight donors, the top clonotype was HLA-C-restricted CMV-specific. CMV carriers having the relevant HLA were flagged by cumulative public TCR beta family frequency.

TCRdb recomputed calls from the reads with MiXCR, one row per CDR3 protein. The sample records 400,000 to 600,000 distinct CDR3 sequences, about 42% being singletons. This clonotype has a handful of counts. Its antigen is undetermined. CDR3 length: 16 residues. Germline trimming cut 6 bases from V and 4 bases from J; bases unmatched to any gene: 12. V and J are TRBV12-3 or TRBV12-4 and TRBJ1-2, with TRBD1 identical over 9 bases. This sequence originates from a human donor in good health (CMV status not recorded). Some clones in this sample may be carry-over from other donors' samples. The specimen comprised cultured PBMCs, sampled from culture after CMV antigen stimulation. The CDR3 sequence: CASRDRGPVVLYGYTF. CDR3 DNA sequence: TGTGCCAGCAGGGACAGGGGACCAGTAGTCCTCTATGGCTACACCTTC.